Each of the 15 T cell receptor beta chains below was sequenced from the same sample in a study of human T cells and chemical hapten exposure. Individual cDNA molecules received unique molecular identifiers in the library. TCRdb fed the reads into MiXCR, producing one record per CDR3 protein. Altogether around 600 distinct CDR3 sequences are present, 65% to 80% being singletons, with the ten largest covering 5% to 6.5%. Treatment described: therapeutic diphenylcyclopropenone sensitization with weekly scalp DPC. Sample: whole blood, taken before DPC sensitization or 2, 6, or about 24 weeks after (not recorded which). The source is an adult with alopecia areata. Some clones in this sample may be carry-over from other donors' samples. This table probably holds off-target reads from a library built for another chain.

The chain uses TRBV20-1 and TRBJ1-2; D gene ambiguous. CDR1 and CDR2 (germline): DFQATT, SNEGSKA (reference sequence). The V end lost 3 bases, the J end lost 2 bases, and 7 bases lay between the germline ends. The CDR3 covers 12 residues. For the CDR3, the DNA is TGCAGTGCTAGTAGGCCCAACTATGGCTACACCTTC. It translates to CSASRPNYGYTF.

This clonotype was detected a few times. V and J are TRBV19 and TRBJ1-1; possible D gene TRBD1, 6 bases. The CDR3 loop spans 16 amino acids. Germline lookup yields CDR1 LNHDA and CDR2 SQIVND (reference sequence). With 7 bases removed from V and 5 bases from J, the gap between germline ends came to 23 bases. As DNA, the CDR3 is TGTGCCAGTACCAACCACCCGGGGGGCGAAAGGACTGAAGCTTTCTTT. Protein: CASTNHPGGERTEAFF.

This clonotype was observed a few times. The chain is built from TRBV5-4 and TRBJ2-4; a possible D gene is TRBD2 (5 bases). Germline assignment: CDR1 SGHNT and CDR2 YYREEE (reference sequence). V lost 3 bases, J lost 2 bases, and 12 bases lay in between. CDR3 size: 15 residues. In DNA, the CDR3 is TGTGCCAGCAGCTACGATCCGGGAACCAAAAACATTCAGTACTTC. Amino acid sequence: CASSYDPGTKNIQYF.

There are a few counts of this clonotype. This rearrangement joins TRBV11-2 to TRBJ2-3; TRBD1 agrees at 8 bases. Germline V gene sequence: CDR1 SGHAT, CDR2 FQNNGV. This CDR3 has 15 residues. The trim removed 3 bases at V and 11 bases at J, leaving 13 bases unmatched. The CDR3 protein is CASSFGQGISLRQYF. The CDR3 DNA reads TGTGCCAGCAGCTTCGGACAGGGAATAAGCCTCAGGCAGTATTTT.

The chain joins TRBV12-3 or TRBV12-4 to TRBJ2-1, with a possible D match to TRBD1 (6 bases). The CDR3 covers 12 residues. Trimming took 5 bases from V and 7 from J, leaving 9 bases between them. This CDR3 is CASSLTGNEQFF. CDR3 nucleotides: TGTGCCAGCAGTCTTACAGGGAATGAGCAGTTCTTC.

J is TRBJ2-1 and V is TRBV7-2, with D uncertain. CDR3 size: 16 residues. The V gene lost 6 bases and the J gene lost 0 bases, with 15 bases spanning the gap. The germline gives CDR1 SGHTA, CDR2 FQGNSA. The CDR3 region has the DNA TGTGCCAGCAGATCGATGGTACCGGACTCCTACAATGAGCAGTTCTTC. Translation gives CASRSMVPDSYNEQFF.

The V gene is TRBV29-1, the J gene TRBJ2-3, with TRBD2 matching 7 bases. V shed 1 base and J 5 bases; nucleotides not matched to a gene: 6. The CDR3 contains 14 residues. From germline, CDR1 is SQVTM and CDR2 ANQGSEA. CDR3 in DNA: TGCAGCGTTGAAGTCCTAGCGGTCCGAGATACGCAGTATTTT. This codes for CSVEVLAVRDTQYF.

The chain combines TRBV29-1 with TRBJ2-7; D may be TRBD1 or TRBD2 (5 bases each). Trimming shortened V by 7 bases and J by 1 base, and 23 bases separated the two germline ends. The CDR3 is 16 residues long. Germline loops: CDR1 SQVTM, CDR2 ANQGSEA. DNA of the CDR3: TGCAGCGCAAGAAACCCGGGACCCCGGGGTTCCTACGAGCAGTACTTC. Translating it yields CSARNPGPRGSYEQYF.

The chain recombines TRBV11-2 with TRBJ2-5; TRBD1 matches 10 bases. Per germline, CDR1 SGHAT and CDR2 FQNNGV. V lost 3 bases and J lost 3; bases outside the gene matches: 4. The CDR3 contains 15 residues. The CDR3: CASSFTGTGEETQYF. CDR3 nucleotides: TGTGCCAGCAGCTTCACCGGGACAGGGGAAGAGACCCAGTACTTC.

This clonotype was observed a few times. The chain carries TRBV7-2 and TRBJ2-4, with D possibly being TRBD1 (6 bases). This CDR3 has 16 residues. Trimming took off 6 bases at V and 0 bases at J, with 15 bases between the two ends. Germline lookup yields CDR1 SGHTA and CDR2 FQGNSA. CDR3 amino acids: CASSPTRGIAKNIQYF. In DNA form, the CDR3 reads TGTGCCAGCAGTCCCACAAGGGGGATAGCCAAAAACATTCAGTACTTC.

The table lists this clonotype with a count of one. This chain links TRBV2 with TRBJ2-2, with a possible D match to TRBD2 (6 bases). In germline, CDR1 is SNHLY, CDR2 FYNNEI. The CDR3 extends over 14 amino acids. Trimming took 6 bases from V and 2 from J, leaving 10 bases between them. CDR3: CASRLAENTGELFF. DNA of the CDR3: TGTGCCAGCAGATTAGCGGAAAACACCGGGGAGCTGTTTTTT. Combining the CDR3 with reference TRBV2 and TRBJ2-2 gives the whole variable domain EPEVTQTPSHQVTQMGQEVILRCVPISNHLYFYWYRQILGQKVEFLVSFYNNEISEKSEIFDDQFSVERPDGSNFTLKIRSTKLEDSAMYFCASRLAENTGELFFGEGSRLTVL.

A single count supports this clonotype. This chain links TRBV6-6 with TRBJ2-3; TRBD2 agrees at 11 bases. Germline V gene sequence: CDR1 MNHNY, CDR2 SVGAGI (reference sequence). The CDR3 spans 16 residues. V trimming: 6 bases; J trimming: 6 bases; junction bases outside the gene matches: 11. The CDR3 sequence: CASSAAIAGGSDTQYF. Here the CDR3 DNA reads TGTGCCAGCAGCGCAGCCATAGCGGGGGGGTCTGATACGCAGTATTTT.

The chain employs TRBV28 and TRBJ2-2; TRBD2 might be the D (6 bases). Trimming took off 5 bases at V and 2 bases at J, with 12 bases between the two ends. Germline-derived CDR1 and CDR2 are MDHEN and SYDVKM. The CDR3 extends over 15 amino acids. The CDR3, as DNA: TGTGCCAGCAGTCACGGGACTGTCAACACCGGGGAGCTGTTTTTT. The encoded protein is CASSHGTVNTGELFF.

The gene calls are TRBV29-1 and TRBJ1-1; D remains unclear. Germline lookup yields CDR1 SQVTM and CDR2 ANQGSEA. V gave up 6 bases and J gave up 7 bases, with 12 bases separating them. This CDR3 is built from 11 residues. The CDR3 is CSVPDFGEAFF. The CDR3 bases are TGCAGCGTACCAGATTTTGGTGAAGCTTTCTTT.

The chain uses TRBV7-2 and TRBJ2-2; TRBD1 matches at 11 bases. Germline assignment: CDR1 SGHTA and CDR2 FQGNSA. The junction had 6 bases not matched to a gene; V was cut back by 6 bases and J by 6 bases. CDR3 size: 15 residues. As DNA, the CDR3 is TGTGCCAGCAGTTCGGACAGGGGGCCTGCCGGGGAGCTGTTTTTT. Its translation: CASSSDRGPAGELFF.